This TCR beta chain emerged from a study of cytomegalovirus exposure and HLA in healthy donors. Study results and limitations: Researchers counted 164 TCR beta chains as cytomegalovirus-associated.

With regard to this clone: Its antigen is not identified.

The V gene's germline CDR1 is SNHLY and CDR2 FYNNEI. Trimming pared 7 bases from V and 4 bases from J, leaving 15 bases between. This CDR3 contains 14 residues. The method was immunoSEQ multiplex PCR; TCRdb's version includes in-frame clones alone and lacks a portion of them. This sample has about 74,000 clones, with 94% found just once. This clonotype was sampled from a woman aged 18-29 years in good health and CMV-seropositive. The chain employs TRBV2 and TRBJ2-3; tentative D call: TRBD2 (5 bases). Sequences were obtained from PBMCs. The CDR3 protein is CASTVGVTADTQYF. CDR3 DNA sequence: TGTGCCAGCACGGTGGGAGTAACGGCAGATACGCAGTATTTT.